Following are 13 T cell receptor beta chains from one sample sequenced in a study of Ad26.COV2.S vaccination and SARS-CoV-2 variants. Treatment of the sample: 15 to 20 received Ad26.COV2.S at low or high dose, single or two shots; 5 received placebo; per-sample allocation not given. The investigators took samples on day 63 after the first vaccine or placebo injection. The protocol was immunoSEQ multiplex PCR, while the TCRdb copy is restricted to in-frame clones and leaves out a portion. The sample holds around 370,000 clones, approximately 84% seen once. The material sequenced was peripheral blood, taken in a trial of Ad26.COV2.S vaccine versus placebo. The receptor source for this set is a person aged 18 to 59 who received the Ad26.COV2.S COVID-19 vaccine or a placebo.

This clone was picked up a small number of times. The V and J genes are TRBV10-3 and TRBJ2-7; TRBD1 aligns across 8 bases. V was clipped by 0 bases and J by 0 bases; unmatched bases: 4. Germline values: CDR1 ENHRY, CDR2 SYGVKD. The CDR3 totals 16 residues. The CDR3 region has the DNA TGTGCCATCAGTGAGTCGGGACAGGCAATCTCCTACGAGCAGTACTTC. Residues: CAISESGQAISYEQYF.

The chain is built from TRBV5-1 and TRBJ2-3; D call uncertain. Germline CDR1 SGHRS, CDR2 YFSETQ. V shed 0 bases and J shed 0 bases, with 11 bases lying between them. The CDR3 runs to 16 residues. DNA for the CDR3: TGCGCCAGCAGCTTGGCCCCGAAGTTGAGCACAGATACGCAGTATTTT. This sequence encodes CASSLAPKLSTDTQYF.

The V call is TRBV19, the J call TRBJ2-7; D may be TRBD1 (5 bases). Trimming took off 3 bases at V and 2 bases at J, with 8 bases between the two ends. CDR3 size: 13 residues. Germline CDR1 reads LNHDA; CDR2 reads SQIVND (reference sequence). The CDR3: CASSMDITYEQYF. The CDR3 region has the DNA TGTGCCAGTAGTATGGACATAACCTACGAGCAGTACTTC.

The chain uses TRBV5-6 and TRBJ2-2; 9 positions agree with TRBD2. Unmatched junction bases numbered 8, after V lost 4 bases and J lost 4 bases. The germline V gene has CDR1 SGHDT and CDR2 YYEEEE. The CDR3 is made up of 16 amino acids. This chain's CDR3 is CASSHARLAATGELFF. The CDR3 nucleotides are TGTGCCAGCAGCCATGCTCGACTAGCGGCCACCGGGGAGCTGTTTTTT.

This chain uses TRBV11-3 with TRBJ1-1; D gene ambiguous. CDR1 and CDR2 from the germline V gene are SGHNT and YENEEA. CDR3 size: 14 residues. Trimming removed 3 bases at V and 1 base at J, with 9 bases between. CDR3 coding DNA: TGTGCCAGCAGCTTTTCCCTCCAGAACACTGAAGCTTTCTTT. Protein product: CASSFSLQNTEAFF.

This rearrangement joins TRBV18 to TRBJ1-4; D gene uncertain. Germline V lookup: CDR1 KGHSH, CDR2 LQKENI. Trimming pared 0 bases from V and 7 bases from J, leaving 12 bases between. This CDR3 has 15 residues. In nucleotides, the CDR3 is TGTGCCAGCTCACCACCGGAAAGGGCCTCTGAAAAACTGTTTTTT. Its translation: CASSPPERASEKLFF.

The chain links TRBV29-1 to TRBJ1-1; no definite D call. V was clipped by 6 bases and J by 3 bases, with 11 bases between them. The CDR3 covers 12 residues. The germline gives CDR1 SQVTM, CDR2 ANQGSEA. CDR3 in DNA: TGCAGCGTCCTATTTGAGTACACTGAAGCTTTCTTT. Amino acids: CSVLFEYTEAFF.

The chain combines TRBV6-2 or TRBV6-3 with TRBJ2-3; unclear D gene. Germline lookup yields CDR1 MNHEY and CDR2 SVGEGT. This CDR3 contains 14 residues. Trimming took 0 bases from V and 4 from J, leaving 8 bases between them. This chain's CDR3 is CASSYSAVPDTQYF. Here the CDR3 DNA reads TGTGCCAGCAGTTACTCGGCAGTCCCAGATACGCAGTATTTT.

This chain uses TRBV24-1 with TRBJ2-1, with D possibly TRBD1 on 6 matching bases. CDR3 size: 16 residues. Trimming removed 3 bases at V and 4 bases at J, with 15 bases between. Looked up from germline, CDR1 is KGHDR and CDR2 is SFDVKD. The CDR3 loop reads CATSDRFGTTYNEQFF. Here the CDR3 DNA reads TGTGCCACCAGTGATAGGTTTGGGACAACATACAATGAGCAGTTCTTC.

This clone came up once. The chain has TRBV5-1 and TRBJ2-2; 10 positions agree with TRBD1. CDR3 length equals 16 residues. With 3 bases clipped from V and 5 bases from J, the junction kept 7 bases outside the gene matches. The germline gives CDR1 SGHRS, CDR2 YFSETQ. This chain's CDR3 is CASSSGDRGYTGELFF. CDR3 nucleotides: TGCGCCAGCAGCTCAGGGGACAGGGGCTATACCGGGGAGCTGTTTTTT.

This clone appeared a few times. The genes are TRBV6-1 and TRBJ2-2, with 7 bases that match TRBD2. The ends lost 2 bases at V and 7 bases at J; junction bases unmatched: 16. This CDR3 spans 18 amino acids. The germline gives CDR1 MNHNS, CDR2 SASEGT. In DNA form, the CDR3 reads TGTGCCAGCAGTGAATCTCACCTAGGACTAGGAACGAACGGGGAGCTGTTTTTT. This sequence encodes CASSESHLGLGTNGELFF.

The chain employs TRBV6-2 or TRBV6-3 and TRBJ2-4; 11 nucleotides align to TRBD1. V dropped 5 bases and J dropped 7; count of bases not matched to a gene: 7. The CDR3 sequence is 15 residues long. Per germline, CDR1 MNHEY and CDR2 SVGEGT. In DNA, the CDR3 is TGTGCCAGCAGTCCAACCGGGACAGGGGGTAACATTCAGTACTTC. Its translation is CASSPTGTGGNIQYF.

V gene TRBV7-2 combines with J gene TRBJ2-7; TRBD2 is a possible D gene (7 bases). The V gene lost 2 bases and the J gene lost 6 bases, with 14 bases spanning the gap. The length of the CDR3 is 14 residues. The germline V gene has CDR1 SGHTA and CDR2 FQGNSA. CDR3 DNA sequence: TGTGCCAGCAGCTTAAGGGCGGGGGCCCTCGAGCAGTACTTC. Its protein is CASSLRAGALEQYF.